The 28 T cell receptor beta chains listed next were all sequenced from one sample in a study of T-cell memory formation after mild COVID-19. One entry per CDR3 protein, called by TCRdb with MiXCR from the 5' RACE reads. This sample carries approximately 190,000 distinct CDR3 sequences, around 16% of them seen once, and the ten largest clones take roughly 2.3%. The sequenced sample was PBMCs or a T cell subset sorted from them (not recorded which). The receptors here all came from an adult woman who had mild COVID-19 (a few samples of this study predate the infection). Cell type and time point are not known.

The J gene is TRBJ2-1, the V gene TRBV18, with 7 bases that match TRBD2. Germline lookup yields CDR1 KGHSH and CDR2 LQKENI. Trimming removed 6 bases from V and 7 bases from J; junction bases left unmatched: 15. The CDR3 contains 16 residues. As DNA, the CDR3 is TGTGCCAGCTCCCCCGGGGGGATTTCACTTGGGAATGAGCAGTTCTTC. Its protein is CASSPGGISLGNEQFF.

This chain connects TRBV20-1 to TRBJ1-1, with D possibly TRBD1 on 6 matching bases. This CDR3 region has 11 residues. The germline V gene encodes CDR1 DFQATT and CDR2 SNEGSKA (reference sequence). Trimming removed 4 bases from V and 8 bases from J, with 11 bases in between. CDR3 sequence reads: CSATQGREAFF. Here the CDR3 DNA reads TGCAGTGCTACACAGGGACGCGAAGCTTTCTTT.

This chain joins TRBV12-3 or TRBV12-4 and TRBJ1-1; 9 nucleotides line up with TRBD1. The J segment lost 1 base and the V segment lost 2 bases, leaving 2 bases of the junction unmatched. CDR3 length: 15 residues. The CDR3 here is CASSLMGQGNTEAFF. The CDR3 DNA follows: TGTGCCAGCAGTTTAATGGGACAGGGGAACACTGAAGCTTTCTTT.

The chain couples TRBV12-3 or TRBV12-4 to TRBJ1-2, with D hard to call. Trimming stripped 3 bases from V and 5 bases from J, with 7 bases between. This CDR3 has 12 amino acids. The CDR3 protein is CASSFQGYGYTF. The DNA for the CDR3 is TGTGCCAGCAGTTTCCAAGGATATGGCTACACCTTC.

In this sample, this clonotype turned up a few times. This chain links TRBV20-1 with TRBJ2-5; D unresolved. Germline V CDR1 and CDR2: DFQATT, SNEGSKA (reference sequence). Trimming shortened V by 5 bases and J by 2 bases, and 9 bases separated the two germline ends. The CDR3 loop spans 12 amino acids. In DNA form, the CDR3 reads TGCAGTGCTCCGCATCAACAAGAGACCCAGTACTTC. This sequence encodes CSAPHQQETQYF.

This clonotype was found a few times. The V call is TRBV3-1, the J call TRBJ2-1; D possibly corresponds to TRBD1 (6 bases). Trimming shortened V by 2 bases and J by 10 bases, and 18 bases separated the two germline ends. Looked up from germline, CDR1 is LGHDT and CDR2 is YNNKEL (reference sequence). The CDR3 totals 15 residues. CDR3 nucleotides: TGTGCCAGCAGCCAAAATGCCGTGGGGGCGGACGAGCAGTTCTTC. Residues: CASSQNAVGADEQFF.

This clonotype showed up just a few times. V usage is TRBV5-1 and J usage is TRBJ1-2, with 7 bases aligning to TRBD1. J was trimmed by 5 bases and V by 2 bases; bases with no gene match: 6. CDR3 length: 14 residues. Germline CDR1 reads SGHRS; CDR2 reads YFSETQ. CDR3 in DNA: TGCGCCAGCAGCTTTGGAACAGGGGTGTATGGCTACACCTTC. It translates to CASSFGTGVYGYTF.

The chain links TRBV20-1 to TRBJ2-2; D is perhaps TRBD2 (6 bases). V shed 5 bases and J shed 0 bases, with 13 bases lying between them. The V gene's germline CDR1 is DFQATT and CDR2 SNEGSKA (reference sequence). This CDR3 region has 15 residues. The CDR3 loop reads CSAPWASANTGELFF. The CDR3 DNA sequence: TGCAGTGCTCCTTGGGCTAGCGCGAACACCGGGGAGCTGTTTTTT.

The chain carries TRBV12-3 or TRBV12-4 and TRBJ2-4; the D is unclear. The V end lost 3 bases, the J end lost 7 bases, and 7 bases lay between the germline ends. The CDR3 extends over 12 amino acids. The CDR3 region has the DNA TGTGCCAGCAGTTTGTCTGGGAACATTCAGTACTTC. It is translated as CASSLSGNIQYF.

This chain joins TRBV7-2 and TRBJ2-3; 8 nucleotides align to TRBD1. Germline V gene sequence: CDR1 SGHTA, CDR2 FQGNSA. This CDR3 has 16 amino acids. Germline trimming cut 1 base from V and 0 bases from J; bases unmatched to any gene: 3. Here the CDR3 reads CASSLVGQGSTDTQYF. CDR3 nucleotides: TGTGCCAGCAGCTTAGTCGGACAGGGCAGCACAGATACGCAGTATTTT.

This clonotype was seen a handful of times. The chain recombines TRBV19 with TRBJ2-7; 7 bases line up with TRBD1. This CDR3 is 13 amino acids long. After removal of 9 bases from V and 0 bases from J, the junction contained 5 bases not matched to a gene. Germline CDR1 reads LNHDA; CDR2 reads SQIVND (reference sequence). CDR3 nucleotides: TGTGCCAGCAGGGGACAGAGCTCCTACGAGCAGTACTTC. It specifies CASRGQSSYEQYF.

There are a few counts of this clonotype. CDR3 DNA sequence: TGCGCCAGCAGCCAAGGGACTAGCGGGGGGTACACAGATACGCAGTATTTT. Protein sequence: CASSQGTSGGYTDTQYF. The J gene is TRBJ2-3, the V gene TRBV5-1, with 15 bases that match TRBD2. Germline assignment: CDR1 SGHRS and CDR2 YFSETQ. Unmatched junction bases numbered 5, after V lost 4 bases and J lost 2 bases. The CDR3 has 17 residues.

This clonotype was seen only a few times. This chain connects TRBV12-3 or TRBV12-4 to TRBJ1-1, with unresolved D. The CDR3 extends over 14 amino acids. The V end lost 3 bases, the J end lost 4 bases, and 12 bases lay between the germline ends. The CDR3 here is CASSLGRRITEAFF. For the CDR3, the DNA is TGTGCCAGCAGTTTGGGCAGAAGGATCACTGAAGCTTTCTTT.

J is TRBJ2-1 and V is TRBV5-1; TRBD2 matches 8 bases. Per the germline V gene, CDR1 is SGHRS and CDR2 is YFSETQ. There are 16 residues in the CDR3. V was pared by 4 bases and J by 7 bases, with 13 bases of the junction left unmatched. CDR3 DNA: TGCGCCAGCAGCCCCACTAGCGGCCCTACGGGAAATGAGCAGTTCTTC. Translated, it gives CASSPTSGPTGNEQFF.

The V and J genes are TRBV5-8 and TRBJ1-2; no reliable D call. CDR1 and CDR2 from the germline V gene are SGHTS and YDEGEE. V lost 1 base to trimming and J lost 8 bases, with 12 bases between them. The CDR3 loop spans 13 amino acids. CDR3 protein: CASSLYANAGYTF. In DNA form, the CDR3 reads TGTGCCAGCAGCTTGTACGCTAATGCGGGCTACACCTTC.

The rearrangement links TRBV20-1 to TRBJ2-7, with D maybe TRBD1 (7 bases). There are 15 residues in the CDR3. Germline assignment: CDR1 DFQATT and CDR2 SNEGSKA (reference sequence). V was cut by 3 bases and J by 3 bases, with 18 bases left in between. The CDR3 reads CSASSGDRRIYEQYF. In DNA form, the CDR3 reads TGCAGTGCTAGCTCGGGGGACAGACGGATCTACGAGCAGTACTTC.

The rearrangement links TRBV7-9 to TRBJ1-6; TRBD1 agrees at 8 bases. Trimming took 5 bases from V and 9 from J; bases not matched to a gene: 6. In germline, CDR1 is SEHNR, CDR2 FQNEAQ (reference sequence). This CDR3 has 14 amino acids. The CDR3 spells CASSLQGVGSPLHF. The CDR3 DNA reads TGTGCCAGCAGCCTACAGGGGGTCGGTTCACCCCTCCACTTT. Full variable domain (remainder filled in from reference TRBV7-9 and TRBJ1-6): DTGVSQNPRHKITKRGQNVTFRCDPISEHNRLYWYRQTLGQGPEFLTYFQNEAQLEKSRLLSDRFSAERPKGSFSTLEIQRTEQGDSAMYLCASSLQGVGSPLHFGNGTRLTVT.

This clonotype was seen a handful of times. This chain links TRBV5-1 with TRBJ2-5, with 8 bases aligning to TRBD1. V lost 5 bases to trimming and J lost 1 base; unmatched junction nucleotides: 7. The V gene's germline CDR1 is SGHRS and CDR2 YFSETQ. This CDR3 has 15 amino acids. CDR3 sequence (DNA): TGCGCCAGCAGACCTCCGGGGACAGGCCAAGAGACCCAGTACTTC. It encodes CASRPPGTGQETQYF.

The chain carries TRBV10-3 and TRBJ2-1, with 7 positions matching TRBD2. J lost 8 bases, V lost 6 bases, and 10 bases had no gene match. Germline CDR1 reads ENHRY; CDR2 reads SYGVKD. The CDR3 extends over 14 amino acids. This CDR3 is CAIRESGTTHEQFF. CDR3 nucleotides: TGTGCCATCAGGGAATCCGGGACTACACATGAGCAGTTCTTC.

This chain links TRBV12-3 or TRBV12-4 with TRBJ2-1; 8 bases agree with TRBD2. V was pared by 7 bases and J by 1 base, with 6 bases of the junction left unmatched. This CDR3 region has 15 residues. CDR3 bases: TGTGCCAGCACCTATAGCGGGGAGTCCTACAATGAGCAGTTCTTC. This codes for CASTYSGESYNEQFF.

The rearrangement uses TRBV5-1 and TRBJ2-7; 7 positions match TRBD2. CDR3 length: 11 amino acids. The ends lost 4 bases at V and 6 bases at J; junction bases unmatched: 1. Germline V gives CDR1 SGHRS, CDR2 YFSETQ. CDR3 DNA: TGCGCCAGCAGCGGGGGGGTCGAGCAGTACTTC. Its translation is CASSGGVEQYF.

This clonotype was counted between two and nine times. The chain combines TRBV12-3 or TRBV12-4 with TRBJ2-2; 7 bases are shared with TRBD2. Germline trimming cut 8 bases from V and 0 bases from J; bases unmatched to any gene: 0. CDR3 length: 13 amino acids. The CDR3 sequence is CASLAANTGELFF. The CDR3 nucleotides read TGTGCCAGCCTAGCGGCGAACACCGGGGAGCTGTTTTTT.

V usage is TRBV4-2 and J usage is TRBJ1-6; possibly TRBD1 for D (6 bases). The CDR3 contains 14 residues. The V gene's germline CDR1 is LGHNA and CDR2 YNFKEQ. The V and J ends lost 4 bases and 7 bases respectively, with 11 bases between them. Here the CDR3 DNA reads TGTGCCAGCAGCCGAACCGACAGGAATTCACCCCTCCACTTT. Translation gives CASSRTDRNSPLHF.

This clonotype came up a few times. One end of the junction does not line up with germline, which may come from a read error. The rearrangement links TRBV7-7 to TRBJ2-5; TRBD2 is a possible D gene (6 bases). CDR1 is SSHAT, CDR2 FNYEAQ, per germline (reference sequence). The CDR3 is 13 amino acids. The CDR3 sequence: CASSERRGETQYF. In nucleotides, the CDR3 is TGTGCTAGCAGCGAAAGGCGGGGAGAGACCCAGTACTTC. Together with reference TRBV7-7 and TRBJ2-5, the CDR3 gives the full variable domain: GAGVSQSPRYKVTKRGQDVTLRCDPISSHATLYWYQQALGQGPEFLTYFNYEAQPDKSGLPSDRFSAERPEGSISTLTIQRTEQRDSAMYRCASSERRGETQYFGPGTRLLVL.

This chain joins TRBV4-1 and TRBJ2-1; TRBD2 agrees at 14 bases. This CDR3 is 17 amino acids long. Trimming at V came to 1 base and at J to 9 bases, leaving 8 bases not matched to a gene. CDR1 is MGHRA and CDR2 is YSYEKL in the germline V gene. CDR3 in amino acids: CASSQGRRLAGGPEQFF. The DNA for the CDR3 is TGCGCCAGCAGCCAAGGAAGAAGACTAGCGGGGGGGCCTGAGCAGTTCTTC.

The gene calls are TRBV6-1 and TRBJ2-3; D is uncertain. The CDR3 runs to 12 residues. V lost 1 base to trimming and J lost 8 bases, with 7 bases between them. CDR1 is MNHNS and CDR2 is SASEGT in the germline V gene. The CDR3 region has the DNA TGTGCCAGCAGTGAAGAACTCCGTACGCAGTATTTT. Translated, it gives CASSEELRTQYF.

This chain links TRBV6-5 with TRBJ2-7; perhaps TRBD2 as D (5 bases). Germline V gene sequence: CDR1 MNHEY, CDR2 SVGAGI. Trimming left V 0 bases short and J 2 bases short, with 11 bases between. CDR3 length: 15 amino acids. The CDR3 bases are TGTGCCAGCAGTTACTCGGCGGGCAGCGCCTACGAGCAGTACTTC. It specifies CASSYSAGSAYEQYF.

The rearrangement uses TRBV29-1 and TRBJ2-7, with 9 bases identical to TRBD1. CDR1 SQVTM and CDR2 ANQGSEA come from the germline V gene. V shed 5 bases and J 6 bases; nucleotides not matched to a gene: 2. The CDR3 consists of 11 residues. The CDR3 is CSVQTGGEQYF. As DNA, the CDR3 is TGCAGCGTTCAGACAGGGGGCGAGCAGTACTTC.